This T cell receptor (beta chain) was captured by sequencing in a study of blood T cells in healthy people across ages. The ends were cut back, 3 bases at V and 5 bases at J, with 20 bases in the middle. Germline CDR1 reads SGDLS; CDR2 reads YYNGEE. This CDR3 contains 16 residues. Study outcomes and limitations: Naive T cell percentage strongly correlated with TCR beta diversity. The unknown donor CMV status may have confounded expanded clonotype changes.

Donors each provided ten milliliters of peripheral blood. Sample-barcoded 5' priming and a J-beta primer mix drove a second PCR of 7 to 11 cycles. TCRdb reprocessed the 5' RACE reads with MiXCR, giving one entry per CDR3 protein. The sample has hundreds of thousands of distinct CDR3 sequences, more than 45% seen once. On this clonotype: Antigen specificity is unknown.

The TCR sequence derives from a woman older than 75 in good health. This sequence joins TRBV9 and TRBJ2-5; a possible D gene is TRBD1 (6 bases). The sequencing sample was made of blood. The CDR3 region is CASSADVGTFAETQYF. The CDR3 nucleotides read TGTGCCAGCAGCGCCGACGTAGGGACATTTGCGGAGACCCAGTACTTC.